Following are 19 T cell receptor beta chains from one sample sequenced in a study of blood T cells in healthy people across ages. It was with a sample-barcoded 5' primer and a J-beta primer mix that a second PCR of about 6 to 11 cycles was run. TCRdb re-derived calls from the 5' RACE reads in MiXCR, one entry per CDR3 protein. This table has 1.5 million to 2 million distinct CDR3 sequences, just under 50% appearing once. The specimen sequenced was blood. All receptors derive from a woman between 40 and 55 years old in good health.

V gene TRBV20-1 combines with J gene TRBJ1-5; 9 positions agree with TRBD1. The CDR3 loop spans 13 amino acids. Germline V gives CDR1 DFQATT, CDR2 SNEGSKA (reference sequence). After removal of 5 bases from V and 4 bases from J, the junction contained 3 bases not matched to a gene. This chain's CDR3 is CSARTGENQPQHF. In DNA, the CDR3 is TGCAGTGCTCGGACAGGGGAAAATCAGCCCCAGCATTTT.

This chain joins TRBV15 and TRBJ1-5; D may be TRBD1 (5 bases). There are 15 residues in the CDR3. V was shortened by 0 bases and J by 4 bases, with 10 bases between the two germline ends. Looked up from germline, CDR1 is LNHNV and CDR2 is YYDKDF (reference sequence). DNA of the CDR3: TGTGCCACCAGCAGAGATACGGCAGGGAATCAGCCCCAGCATTTT. This codes for CATSRDTAGNQPQHF.

The chain recombines TRBV4-2 with TRBJ2-7, with 11 bases lining up with TRBD2. CDR1 and CDR2 from the germline V gene are LGHNA and YNFKEQ. The CDR3 consists of 17 residues. Trimming took 1 base from V and 1 from J; bases not matched to a gene: 6. The CDR3 is CASSQALAGGSSYEQYF. The DNA for the CDR3 is TGTGCCAGCAGCCAAGCCCTAGCGGGGGGTTCGTCCTACGAGCAGTACTTC.

The rearrangement joins TRBV25-1 to TRBJ2-5; TRBD2 aligns across 10 bases. CDR3 length: 14 residues. The V and J ends lost 6 bases and 7 bases, in that order; junction bases with no gene match: 8. The germline V gene encodes CDR1 MGHDK and CDR2 SYGVNS. CDR3 sequence reads: CASSPTSGVMTQYF. The CDR3 DNA reads as TGTGCCAGCAGCCCTACTAGCGGGGTCATGACCCAGTACTTC.

The chain combines TRBV5-1 with TRBJ1-1; maybe TRBD1 (5 bases). Trimming stripped 7 bases from V and 8 bases from J, with 12 bases between. There are 11 residues in the CDR3. CDR1 is SGHRS and CDR2 is YFSETQ in the germline V gene. The CDR3 bases are TGCGCCAGCGGTCAGGGTGAGGAAGCTTTCTTT. It is translated as CASGQGEEAFF.

The rearrangement links TRBV12-3 or TRBV12-4 to TRBJ2-7; TRBD2 aligns across 12 bases. The CDR3 sequence is 16 residues long. V was pared by 5 bases and J by 3 bases, with 8 bases of the junction left unmatched. The CDR3 DNA is TGTGCCAGCAGTCCACGGACTAGCGGGGCAGTCTACGAGCAGTACTTC. It codes for CASSPRTSGAVYEQYF.

This chain uses TRBV7-9 with TRBJ2-2; D not resolved. V lost 8 bases and J 8 bases, leaving 0 bases between the germline ends. In germline, CDR1 is SEHNR, CDR2 FQNEAQ (reference sequence). This CDR3 is built from 8 residues. The CDR3 is CASGELFF. DNA of the CDR3: TGTGCCAGCGGGGAGCTGTTTTTT.

This clonotype was counted a single time. This rearrangement joins TRBV28 to TRBJ2-1; D is perhaps TRBD2 (5 bases). Trimming pared 7 bases from V and 8 bases from J, leaving 21 bases between. The CDR3 extends over 15 amino acids. Germline values: CDR1 MDHEN, CDR2 SYDVKM. The CDR3 region has the DNA TGTGCCAGCATCGCCGCGGCGGGCACAAGCGATGAGCAGTTCTTC. It is translated as CASIAAAGTSDEQFF.

This clonotype was found a few times. The V gene is TRBV15, the J gene TRBJ2-3; 9 nucleotides align to TRBD1. The CDR3 is 16 residues long. J gave up 1 base and V 3 bases, and 5 bases lay outside the gene matches. Germline values: CDR1 LNHNV, CDR2 YYDKDF (reference sequence). The CDR3 DNA is TGTGCCACCAGCAGGACGACAGGGGGACGCACAGATACGCAGTATTTT. Translation gives CATSRTTGGRTDTQYF.

The rearrangement joins TRBV6-2 or TRBV6-3 to TRBJ2-2, with D unclear. The CDR3 spans 14 residues. Looked up from germline, CDR1 is MNHEY and CDR2 is SVGEGT. Trimming pared 4 bases from V and 5 bases from J, leaving 11 bases between. The CDR3 region has the DNA TGTGCCAGCAGTTGGCGTCAAACAACCGGGGAGCTGTTTTTT. Translation: CASSWRQTTGELFF.

The rearrangement uses TRBV4-1 and TRBJ2-3; maybe TRBD2 (7 bases). The ends were cut back, 0 bases at V and 2 bases at J, with 18 bases in the middle. Per germline, CDR1 MGHRA and CDR2 YSYEKL. This CDR3 spans 18 amino acids. The CDR3 DNA reads as TGCGCCAGCAGCCAAGATCATCTCGCGGGGGCCTTCACAGATACGCAGTATTTT. Its translation is CASSQDHLAGAFTDTQYF.

The rearrangement links TRBV24-1 to TRBJ2-6; unclear D gene. This CDR3 is built from 13 residues. Looked up from germline, CDR1 is KGHDR and CDR2 is SFDVKD. V dropped 5 bases and J dropped 4 bases, with 5 bases sitting between them. The CDR3 region has the DNA TGTGCCACCAGTGCTGCGGGGGCCAACGTCCTGACTTTC. Protein product: CATSAAGANVLTF.

The gene calls are TRBV6-5 and TRBJ2-7; D not certain. The CDR3 runs to 13 residues. CDR1 is MNHEY, CDR2 SVGAGI, per germline. V was clipped by 5 bases and J by 0 bases, with 8 bases between them. CDR3 residues: CASSDAVSYEQYF. The CDR3 nucleotides are TGTGCCAGCAGTGACGCCGTCTCCTACGAGCAGTACTTC.

The chain links TRBV12-3 or TRBV12-4 to TRBJ2-1, with 7 positions matching TRBD2. CDR3 length: 13 residues. With V trimmed by 8 bases and J by 7 bases, 8 bases remained unmatched. The CDR3 region has the DNA TGTGCCAGCCTGCCGGGGGGAAGGAATGAGCAGTTCTTC. Translation: CASLPGGRNEQFF.

The chain couples TRBV20-1 to TRBJ1-6, with D maybe TRBD1 (5 bases). Germline V gene sequence: CDR1 DFQATT, CDR2 SNEGSKA (reference sequence). The CDR3 is made up of 14 amino acids. The germline V and J ends were trimmed by 3 bases and 7 bases, with 13 bases remaining between them. Here the CDR3 reads CSASAGTTNSPLHF. CDR3 sequence (DNA): TGCAGTGCTAGCGCCGGGACCACCAATTCACCCCTCCACTTT.

The chain uses TRBV6-1 and TRBJ2-7; tentatively, D is TRBD2 (5 bases). Germline CDR1 MNHNS, CDR2 SASEGT. Between the trimmed V and J ends, which lost 6 bases and 1 base, there was a span of 13 bases. This CDR3 has 14 amino acids. CDR3 sequence reads: CASRASPMSYEQYF. As DNA, the CDR3 is TGTGCCAGCAGGGCTAGCCCTATGTCCTACGAGCAGTACTTC.

Concerning this clonotype itself: Germline and junction disagree at one end, which may indicate a read error. The chain recombines TRBV2 with TRBJ2-3, with D maybe TRBD2 (6 bases). CDR3 length: 15 residues. Germline assignment: CDR1 SNHLY and CDR2 FYNNEI. The CDR3 sequence: CAGSGQGLGTDTQYF. Here the CDR3 DNA reads TGTGCCGGCAGTGGGCAGGGACTGGGCACAGATACGCAGTATTTT. Drawing the rest from reference TRBV2 and TRBJ2-3, the complete variable domain is EPEVTQTPSHQVTQMGQEVILRCVPISNHLYFYWYRQILGQKVEFLVSFYNNEISEKSEIFDDQFSVERPDGSNFTLKIRSTKLEDSAMYFCAGSGQGLGTDTQYFGPGTRLTVL.

J is TRBJ2-7 and V is TRBV7-8; the D gene is possibly TRBD2 (6 bases). In germline, CDR1 is SGHVS, CDR2 FQNEAQ. The CDR3 is made up of 13 amino acids. V was trimmed by 3 bases and J by 9 bases, leaving 15 bases between them. The CDR3 is CASSFTGTVGQYF. Written as DNA, the CDR3 is TGTGCCAGCAGCTTCACCGGGACTGTGGGGCAGTACTTC.

This clonotype was seen once. The rearrangement uses TRBV20-1 and TRBJ2-3, with TRBD2 identical over 9 bases. CDR1 and CDR2 from the germline V gene are DFQATT and SNEGSKA (reference sequence). This CDR3 is 14 amino acids long. V was pared by 7 bases and J by 4 bases, with 9 bases of the junction left unmatched. The CDR3: CSVSGLAFADTQYF. The CDR3, as DNA: TGCAGTGTTTCGGGACTAGCTTTTGCAGATACGCAGTATTTT.